This passage covers 27 T cell receptor beta chains from one sample sequenced in a study of T-cell reconstitution after alpha-beta-depleted transplantation in children. Unique molecular identifiers tagged the TCRbeta library. TCRdb reanalysed the PCR reads using MiXCR and keeps one entry per CDR3 protein. The sample records about 370,000 distinct CDR3 sequences, roughly 20% being singletons. The specimen was PBMCs from the stem cell graft donor, collected from the stem cell graft. Receptor source: a human donor who donated a stem cell graft to a child with acute myeloid leukemia.

This clonotype was found many times. The chain links TRBV9 to TRBJ2-7; no clear D. CDR3 size: 14 residues. The ends were cut back, 1 base at V and 2 bases at J, with 10 bases in the middle. Germline lookup yields CDR1 SGDLS and CDR2 YYNGEE. The CDR3 nucleotides are TGTGCCAGCAGCGTAAGTCACAGAACCTACGAGCAGTACTTC. Translating gives CASSVSHRTYEQYF.

The V gene is TRBV5-1, the J gene TRBJ1-1; 10 bases match TRBD1. The trim removed 4 bases at V and 2 bases at J, leaving 8 bases unmatched. In germline, CDR1 is SGHRS, CDR2 YFSETQ. This CDR3 region has 16 residues. This chain's CDR3 is CASSPDRGLRNTEAFF. As DNA, the CDR3 is TGCGCCAGCAGCCCTGACAGGGGGCTTAGAAACACTGAAGCTTTCTTT.

The chain has TRBV4-1 and TRBJ2-6; D uncertain. The CDR3 extends over 16 amino acids. CDR1 MGHRA and CDR2 YSYEKL come from the germline V gene. V lost 1 base and J lost 0, with 7 bases in between. This CDR3 reads CASSQARTSGANVLTF. The CDR3 nucleotides are TGCGCCAGCAGCCAAGCTCGAACCTCTGGGGCCAACGTCCTGACTTTC.

The sample holds many counts of this clonotype. J is TRBJ1-4 and V is TRBV20-1; 7 bases are shared with TRBD1. The germline V gene has CDR1 DFQATT and CDR2 SNEGSKA (reference sequence). The CDR3 contains 11 residues. J lost 8 bases, V lost 6 bases, and 3 bases had no gene match. CDR3 region: CSAGDSEKLFF. CDR3 sequence (DNA): TGCAGTGCAGGGGACAGCGAAAAACTGTTTTTT.

This clonotype was observed many times. This chain joins TRBV4-3 and TRBJ2-1; maybe TRBD2 (6 bases). Trimming cost V 0 bases and J 8 bases, with 17 bases left between them. Germline V gene lookup returns CDR1 LGHNA and CDR2 YSLEER. This CDR3 has 16 residues. The CDR3 reads CASSQEYGGPIDEQFF. In DNA form, the CDR3 reads TGCGCCAGCAGCCAAGAGTACGGAGGGCCTATCGATGAGCAGTTCTTC.

The sample holds a few counts of this clonotype. J is TRBJ2-3 and V is TRBV20-1; D gene unclear. V was clipped by 3 bases and J by 0 bases, with 13 bases between them. The length of the CDR3 is 15 residues. Germline loops: CDR1 DFQATT, CDR2 SNEGSKA (reference sequence). CDR3 sequence reads: CSASAYGFSTDTQYF. As DNA, the CDR3 is TGCAGTGCTAGCGCTTACGGGTTTAGCACAGATACGCAGTATTTT.

This clonotype has just a few counts. The V call is TRBV20-1, the J call TRBJ2-1; possibly TRBD1 or TRBD2 for D (5 bases each). V lost 8 bases and J 3 bases, leaving 14 bases between the germline ends. The germline CDR1 and CDR2 sequences are DFQATT and SNEGSKA (reference sequence). The CDR3 extends over 13 amino acids. The CDR3 DNA sequence: TGCAGTTTCAAGGCAGGGAGCTACAATGAGCAGTTCTTC. Amino acids: CSFKAGSYNEQFF.

The sample holds a few counts of this clonotype. The chain carries TRBV10-3 and TRBJ2-1, with 7 bases lining up with TRBD2. CDR1 is ENHRY, CDR2 SYGVKD, per germline. V lost 4 bases and J lost 2; bases outside the gene matches: 5. The CDR3 contains 15 residues. The CDR3 loop reads CAISGQAGPYNEQFF. DNA of the CDR3: TGTGCCATCAGTGGACAAGCGGGGCCCTACAATGAGCAGTTCTTC.

A few counts support this clonotype. The CDR3 DNA reads as TGTGCCAGCAGCGTAGAAGTTTACGGGGCCAACGTCCTGACTTTC. Its protein product is CASSVEVYGANVLTF. The gene calls are TRBV9 and TRBJ2-6, with unresolved D. The CDR3 has 15 amino acids. Deletions cut 0 bases from V and 4 bases from J, with 8 bases between. Germline CDR1 SGDLS, CDR2 YYNGEE.

This clonotype was recorded at least ten times. This chain connects TRBV12-3 or TRBV12-4 to TRBJ2-7; D may be TRBD1 (5 bases). The V end lost 6 bases, the J end lost 3 bases, and 15 bases lay between the germline ends. This CDR3 is 14 amino acids long. The CDR3 DNA reads TGTGCCAGCAGCGCCTCGACAGTTCTCTACGAGCAGTACTTC. It is translated as CASSASTVLYEQYF.

The chain combines TRBV20-1 with TRBJ2-7; 10 bases match TRBD1. There are 14 residues in the CDR3. Germline loops: CDR1 DFQATT, CDR2 SNEGSKA (reference sequence). Losses at the gene ends were 1 base for V and 4 bases for J; bases not matched to a gene: 4. DNA of the CDR3: TGCAGTGCTAGAGCCGGGACAGGGGTATACGAGCAGTACTTC. It translates to CSARAGTGVYEQYF.

The chain uses TRBV12-3 or TRBV12-4 and TRBJ2-6, with 10 bases matching TRBD1. The CDR3 runs to 18 residues. V lost 0 bases and J lost 0; bases outside the gene matches: 2. CDR3 DNA sequence: TGTGCCAGCAGTTTAGCTGGGACAGGGGTCTCTGGGGCCAACGTCCTGACTTTC. It translates to CASSLAGTGVSGANVLTF.

The chain couples TRBV7-9 to TRBJ2-3; 9 nucleotides agree with TRBD1. CDR3 size: 17 residues. The ends lost 3 bases at V and 5 bases at J; junction bases unmatched: 12. Germline values: CDR1 SEHNR, CDR2 FQNEAQ (reference sequence). CDR3 sequence (DNA): TGTGCCAGCAGCTTGGGGACGGGGACAGGGTACAGAGATACGCAGTATTTT. Residues: CASSLGTGTGYRDTQYF.

This clonotype was observed once. The J gene is TRBJ2-2, the V gene TRBV28; a possible D gene is TRBD1 (5 bases). V was trimmed by 5 bases and J by 0 bases, leaving 10 bases between them. This CDR3 contains 15 residues. CDR1 and CDR2 (germline): MDHEN, SYDVKM. As DNA, the CDR3 is TGTGCCAGCAGTCAACGACAGACGAACACCGGGGAGCTGTTTTTT. It yields the protein CASSQRQTNTGELFF. Variable domain in full (rest from reference TRBV28 and TRBJ2-2): DVKVTQSSRYLVKRTGEKVFLECVQDMDHENMFWYRQDPGLGLRLIYFSYDVKMKEKGDIPEGYSVSREKKERFSLILESASTNQTSMYLCASSQRQTNTGELFFGEGSRLTVL.

This clonotype has at least ten counts. The rearrangement joins TRBV12-3 or TRBV12-4 to TRBJ2-6, with D hard to call. The CDR3 sequence is 15 residues long. Trimming removed 6 bases from V and 2 bases from J, with 11 bases in between. CDR3 region: CASSQGFTGANVLTF. CDR3 in DNA: TGTGCCAGCAGCCAAGGTTTCACTGGGGCCAACGTCCTGACTTTC.

The genes are TRBV7-6 and TRBJ2-3; TRBD1 agrees at 8 bases. This CDR3 is built from 15 residues. Trimming cost V 3 bases and J 6 bases; bases outside gene matches: 8. The V gene's germline CDR1 is SGHVS and CDR2 FNYEAQ. CDR3 amino acids: CASSLRTGSRDTQYF. The CDR3 nucleotides read TGTGCCAGCAGCTTGCGGACAGGGTCCAGGGATACGCAGTATTTT.

This clonotype was observed many times. The CDR3 here is CASSRGLAGGPGIQYF. The CDR3, as DNA: TGTGCCAGCAGCCGCGGACTAGCGGGAGGGCCGGGCATTCAGTACTTC. The gene calls are TRBV12-3 or TRBV12-4 and TRBJ2-4, with TRBD2 matching over 15 bases. V lost 6 bases, J lost 9 bases, and 9 bases stayed unmatched. The CDR3 spans 16 residues.

CDR3 DNA sequence: TGTGCCAGCAGCTTGGACTGGGGAGCCTTCTATGGCTACACCTTC. Translated: CASSLDWGAFYGYTF. This sequence joins TRBV7-2 and TRBJ1-2; no clear D. Trimming stripped 3 bases from V and 4 bases from J, with 15 bases between. The germline gives CDR1 SGHTA, CDR2 FQGNSA. The CDR3 consists of 15 residues.

The J gene is TRBJ2-7, the V gene TRBV9, with D possibly being TRBD1 or TRBD2 (6 bases each). Germline values: CDR1 SGDLS, CDR2 YYNGEE. Trimming left V 2 bases short and J 2 bases short, with 11 bases between. The CDR3 length is 14 residues. The CDR3 coding sequence is TGTGCCAGCAGCGTTTTAGGGGGGCCCTACGAGCAGTACTTC. This encodes CASSVLGGPYEQYF.

This clonotype has a count of ten or more. The V call is TRBV20-1, the J call TRBJ2-1, with a weak D call TRBD2 (6 bases). In germline, CDR1 is DFQATT, CDR2 SNEGSKA (reference sequence). CDR3 length: 15 amino acids. V lost 1 base, J lost 8 bases, and 18 bases lay in between. The CDR3 protein is CSARGGLTLRHEQFF. The CDR3 DNA reads TGCAGTGCTAGAGGGGGACTGACCTTAAGGCATGAGCAGTTCTTC.

The chain carries TRBV12-3 or TRBV12-4 and TRBJ1-1; a possible D gene is TRBD1 (5 bases). CDR3 size: 14 residues. Trimming left V 8 bases short and J 1 base short, with 14 bases between. The CDR3 here is CASGRGVGNTEAFF. The CDR3 region has the DNA TGTGCCAGCGGACGGGGGGTAGGGAACACTGAAGCTTTCTTT.

V and J are TRBV5-1 and TRBJ2-1; 13 nucleotides align to TRBD2. The CDR3 consists of 15 residues. V trimming: 3 bases; J trimming: 8 bases; junction bases outside the gene matches: 5. CDR1 SGHRS and CDR2 YFSETQ come from the germline V gene. In DNA, the CDR3 is TGCGCCAGCAGCTCGGGACTAGCGGGGAATTATGAGCAGTTCTTC. Protein product: CASSSGLAGNYEQFF.

The gene calls are TRBV5-1 and TRBJ2-1; D unresolved. This CDR3 is built from 14 residues. V gave up 2 bases and J gave up 0 bases, with 6 bases separating them. Germline V gene lookup returns CDR1 SGHRS and CDR2 YFSETQ. CDR3 sequence (DNA): TGCGCCAGCAGCTTAGTTCGCTCCTACAATGAGCAGTTCTTC. Translation: CASSLVRSYNEQFF.

This clonotype has more than one count but fewer than ten. The junction differs from germline at one of its ends, possibly a read error. This rearrangement joins TRBV12-3 or TRBV12-4 to TRBJ2-1; 8 bases are shared with TRBD2. The CDR3 extends over 16 amino acids. CDR3 bases: TGTGCCAGCAGTCTAGCGGGTTCCAGCTCCTACAATGAGCAGTTCTTC. It is translated as CASSLAGSSSYNEQFF.

This clonotype was found many times. At one boundary the junction diverges from the germline segment, which might be a read error. This chain uses TRBV6-5 with TRBJ1-6, with 7 positions matching TRBD1. The CDR3 is 15 residues long. Germline V gene data show CDR1 as MNHEY and CDR2 as SVGAGI. CDR3 amino acids: CASNYRDSYNSPLHF. CDR3 DNA sequence: TGTGCCAGCAATTACCGGGACAGCTATAATTCACCCCTCCACTTT.

In this sample, this clonotype turned up many times. The rearrangement joins TRBV29-1 to TRBJ2-1; possibly TRBD2 for D (6 bases). Germline lookup yields CDR1 SQVTM and CDR2 ANQGSEA. The CDR3 has 13 amino acids. Trimming took 6 bases from V and 8 from J, leaving 17 bases between them. CDR3 amino acids: CSVAGLSFDEQFF. CDR3 sequence (DNA): TGCAGCGTAGCCGGACTAAGTTTCGATGAGCAGTTCTTC.

This chain uses TRBV24-1 with TRBJ2-1, with 7 bases that match TRBD1. V lost 4 bases, J lost 9 bases, and 5 bases stayed unmatched. Per the germline V gene, CDR1 is KGHDR and CDR2 is SFDVKD. The CDR3 is 13 residues long. Written as DNA, the CDR3 is TGTGCCACCAGTGACCTACAGGGGAGTGAGCAGTTCTTC. The encoded protein is CATSDLQGSEQFF.